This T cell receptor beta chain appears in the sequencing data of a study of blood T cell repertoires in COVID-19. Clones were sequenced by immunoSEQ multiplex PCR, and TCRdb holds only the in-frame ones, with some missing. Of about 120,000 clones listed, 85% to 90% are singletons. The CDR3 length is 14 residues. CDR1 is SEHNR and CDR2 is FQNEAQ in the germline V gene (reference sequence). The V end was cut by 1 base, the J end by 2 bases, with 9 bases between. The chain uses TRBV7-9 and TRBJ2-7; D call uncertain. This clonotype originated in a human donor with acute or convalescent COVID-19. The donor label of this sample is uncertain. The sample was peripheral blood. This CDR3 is CASSLDAAAYEQYF. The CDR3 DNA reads TGTGCCAGCAGCTTAGACGCGGCCGCCTACGAGCAGTACTTC.